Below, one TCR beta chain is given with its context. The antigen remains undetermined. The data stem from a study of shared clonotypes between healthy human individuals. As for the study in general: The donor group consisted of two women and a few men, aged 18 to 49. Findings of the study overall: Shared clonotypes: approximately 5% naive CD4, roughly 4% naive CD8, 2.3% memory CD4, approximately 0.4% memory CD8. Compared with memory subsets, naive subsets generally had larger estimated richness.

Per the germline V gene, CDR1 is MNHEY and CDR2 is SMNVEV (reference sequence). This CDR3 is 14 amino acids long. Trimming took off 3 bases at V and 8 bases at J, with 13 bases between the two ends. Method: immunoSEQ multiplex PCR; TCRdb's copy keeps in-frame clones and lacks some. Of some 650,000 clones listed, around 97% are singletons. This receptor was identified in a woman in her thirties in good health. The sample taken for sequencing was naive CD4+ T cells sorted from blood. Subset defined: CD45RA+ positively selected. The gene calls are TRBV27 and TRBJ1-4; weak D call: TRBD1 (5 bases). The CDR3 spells CASSFRGGEEKLFF. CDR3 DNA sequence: TGTGCCAGCAGTTTTAGGGGCGGGGAGGAAAAACTGTTTTTT.